This section outlines one T cell receptor beta chain sequence together with its context. Its antigen is currently unknown. Researchers generated cDNA in eight separate reactions per sample. Two rounds of nested PCR, of roughly 17 and 9 cycles, were run on TCRalpha and TCRbeta cDNA. TCRdb processed the 5' RACE reads again and assigns one entry to each CDR3 protein, with no DNA. Its table records 400,000 to 500,000 distinct CDR3 sequences. The sample is drawn from a study of monozygotic twins with inflammatory bowel disease. Germline V gives CDR1 SGHRS, CDR2 YFSETQ. The CDR3 loop spans 15 amino acids. Study outcomes and limitations: Among T cells, the various subtypes were not distinguishable. Compared with healthy twins, IBD patients shared fewer clonotypes with others, especially with disease activity.

The chain combines TRBV5-1 with TRBJ1-1; no DNA is available, so the TRBD1 call from TCRdb remains unchecked. This receptor was taken from a human donor with ulcerative colitis or Crohn's disease, or a healthy co-twin of an affected twin (not recorded which). Sequencing was performed on blood. CDR3: CASSPGTGANTEAFF. Filled out from reference TRBV5-1 and TRBJ1-1, the complete variable domain reads KAGVTQTPRYLIKTRGQQVTLSCSPISGHRSVSWYQQTPGQGLQFLFEYFSETQRNKGNFPGRFSGRQFSNSRSEMNVSTLELGDSALYLCASSPGTGANTEAFFGQGTRLTVV.